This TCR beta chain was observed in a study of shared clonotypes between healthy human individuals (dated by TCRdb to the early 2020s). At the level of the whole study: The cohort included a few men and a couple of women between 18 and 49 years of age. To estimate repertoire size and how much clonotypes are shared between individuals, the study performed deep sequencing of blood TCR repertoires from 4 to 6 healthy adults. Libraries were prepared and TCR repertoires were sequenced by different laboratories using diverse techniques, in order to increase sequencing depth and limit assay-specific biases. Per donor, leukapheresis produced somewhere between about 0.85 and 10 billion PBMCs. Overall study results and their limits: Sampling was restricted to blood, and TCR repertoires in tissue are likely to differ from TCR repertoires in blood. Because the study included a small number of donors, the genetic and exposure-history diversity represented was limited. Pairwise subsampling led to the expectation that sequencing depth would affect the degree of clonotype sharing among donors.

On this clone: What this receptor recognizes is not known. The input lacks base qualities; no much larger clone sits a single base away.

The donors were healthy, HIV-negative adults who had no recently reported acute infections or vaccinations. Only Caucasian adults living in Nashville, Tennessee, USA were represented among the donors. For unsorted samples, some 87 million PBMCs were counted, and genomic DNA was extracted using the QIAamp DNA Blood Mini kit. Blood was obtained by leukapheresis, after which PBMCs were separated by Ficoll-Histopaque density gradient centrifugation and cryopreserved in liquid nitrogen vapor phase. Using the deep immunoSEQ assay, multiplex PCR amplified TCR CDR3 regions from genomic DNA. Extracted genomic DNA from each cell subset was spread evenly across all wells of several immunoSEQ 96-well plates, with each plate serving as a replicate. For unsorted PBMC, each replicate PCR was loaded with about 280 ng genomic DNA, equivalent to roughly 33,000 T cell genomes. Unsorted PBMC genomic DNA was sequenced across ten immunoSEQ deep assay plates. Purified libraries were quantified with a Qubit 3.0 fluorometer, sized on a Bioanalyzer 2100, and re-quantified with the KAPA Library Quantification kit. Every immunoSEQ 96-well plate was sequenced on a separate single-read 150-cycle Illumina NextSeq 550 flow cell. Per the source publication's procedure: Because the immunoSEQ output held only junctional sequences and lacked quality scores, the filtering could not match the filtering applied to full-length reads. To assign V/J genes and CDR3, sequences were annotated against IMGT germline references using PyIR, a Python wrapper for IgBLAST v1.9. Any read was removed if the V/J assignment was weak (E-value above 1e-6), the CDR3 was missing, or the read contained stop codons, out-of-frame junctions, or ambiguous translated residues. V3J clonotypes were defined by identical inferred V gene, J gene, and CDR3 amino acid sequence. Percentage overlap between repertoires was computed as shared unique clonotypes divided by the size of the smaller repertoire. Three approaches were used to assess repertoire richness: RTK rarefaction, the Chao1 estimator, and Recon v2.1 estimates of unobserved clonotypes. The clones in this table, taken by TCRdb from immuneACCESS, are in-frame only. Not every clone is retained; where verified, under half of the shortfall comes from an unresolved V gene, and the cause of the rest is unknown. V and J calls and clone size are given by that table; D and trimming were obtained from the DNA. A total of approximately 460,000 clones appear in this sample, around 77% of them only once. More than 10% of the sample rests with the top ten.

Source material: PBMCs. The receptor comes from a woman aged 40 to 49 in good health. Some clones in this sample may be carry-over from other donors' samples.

The DNA reads TGTGCCAGCAGCTCCTTTATTAACACTGAAGCTTTCTTT. This encodes CASSSFINTEAFF. In this chain, TRBV7-3 is recombined with TRBJ1-1; the D gene cannot be named for sure. V is cut by 4 bases and J by 2 bases, and the space between the germline ends is 8 bases. Reading from cysteine to phenylalanine, the CDR3 counts 13 amino acids. The only DNA kept is the CDR3, 39 bases in frame from the first base. From the germline V gene, CDR1 is SGHTA and CDR2 is FQGTGA.